A selection of T cell receptor beta chains follows, all from one sample in a study of molecular identifiers for immune sequencing clone quantification. MiXCR was run by TCRdb on the PCR reads, yielding one entry per CDR3 protein. This table has about 510,000 distinct CDR3 sequences, roughly 25% appearing once. The material sequenced was naive CD8+ T cells from blood, with Jurkat cell RNA spiked in. These receptors originate from a human donor in good health. Some libraries in this study had Jurkat cell RNA spiked in. Both conserved end residues are part of each CDR3. A D gene is named only where the DNA matches it firmly. Some rows have no size entry. The others give once, few or many, or a class for an expanded clone.

size	J	length	D	V	DNA	CDR3
few	TRBJ1-1	15	NA	TRBV27	TGTGCCAGCAGTTTTCTTGACAGGAGGAACACTGAAGCTTTCTTT	CASSFLDRRNTEAFF
many	TRBJ1-5	14	NA	TRBV28	TGTGCCAGCAGTTTGGGCAGGATCAATCAGCCCCAGCATTTT	CASSLGRINQPQHF
NA	TRBJ2-1	16	NA	TRBV11-2	TGTGCCAGCAGCTTAGAGGGTAGGAGCTCCTACAATGAGCAGTTCTTC	CASSLEGRSSYNEQFF
many	TRBJ2-1	14	TRBD2	TRBV29-1	TGCAGCGTTGTTGGGACTAGCTCGCGGGGTGAGCAGTTCTTC	CSVVGTSSRGEQFF
few	TRBJ1-1	13	NA	TRBV9	TGTGCCAGCAGTCCCGGGCACGGGTTTGAAGCTTTCTTT	CASSPGHGFEAFF
NA	TRBJ2-7	17	TRBD1	TRBV27	TGTGCCAGCAGCCCGAACTGGGGAGTGACAGGGGGGTACGAGCAGTACTTC	CASSPNWGVTGGYEQYF
many	TRBJ1-3	16	TRBD1	TRBV4-3	TGCGCCAGCAGCCGACCCGACAGGGAAGCTGGAAACACCATATATTTT	CASSRPDREAGNTIYF
many	TRBJ2-3	15	NA	TRBV5-4	TGTGCCAGCAGCTTGCCGGGGAAGATGTCAGATACGCAGTATTTT	CASSLPGKMSDTQYF
few	TRBJ2-7	14	NA	TRBV27	TGTGCCAGCAGTATCGGACTCTCGCCCCTCGAGCAGTACTTC	CASSIGLSPLEQYF
many	TRBJ2-3	13	NA	TRBV20-1	TGCAGTGCTGTGGACAGAAGCACAGATACGCAGTATTTT	CSAVDRSTDTQYF
NA	TRBJ2-3	14	NA	TRBV6-2/TRBV6-3	TGTGCCAGCAGTTACGTATGGTTCGGGGATACGCAGTATTTT	CASSYVWFGDTQYF
many	TRBJ2-7	15	TRBD1	TRBV30	TGTGCCTGGAGTTTCGAGCCGGGACAGGGATCCGAGCAGTACTTC	CAWSFEPGQGSEQYF
NA	TRBJ1-2	13	NA	TRBV4-1	TGCGCCAGCAGCCAGCGCACACCCCATGGCTACACCTTC	CASSQRTPHGYTF
few	TRBJ2-5	16	TRBD1	TRBV5-1	TGCGCCAGCAGCTTAAACCGGGACAGGGTAGCGGAGACCCAGTACTTC	CASSLNRDRVAETQYF
few	TRBJ2-7	15	TRBD2	TRBV20-1	TGCAGTGCTAGAGTATGGACTAGCGGGGTGGCAGAGCAGTACTTC	CSARVWTSGVAEQYF
many	TRBJ1-4	16	TRBD1	TRBV7-2	TGTGCCAGCAGCTTATCCCCTCGACAGGGCCATGAAAAACTGTTTTTT	CASSLSPRQGHEKLFF
NA	TRBJ1-1	11	NA	TRBV6-5	TGTGCCAGCACCGGGGGAGTCGGAGCTTTCTTT	CASTGGVGAFF